The clone carrying this T cell receptor (beta chain) came up a few times. The antigen remains unidentified. This sample is part of a study of cytomegalovirus exposure and HLA in healthy donors. The germline V gene has CDR1 MNHEY and CDR2 SMNVEV (reference sequence). The CDR3 totals 15 residues. The J segment lost 3 bases and the V segment lost 5 bases, leaving 7 bases of the junction unmatched. Study results and limitations: Researchers reported from a later analysis that most CMV-associated TCR beta chains appeared HLA-restricted. Earlier analysis looked at TCR beta V segments, and most were productive about 87% or about 30% of the time. Clonal expansion was found to be greater in HLA-associated TCR beta chains than in equally common others in a later analysis. In vitro checks showed that a few CMV-associated chains really do target CMV antigens.

A multiplex PCR was run with 60 Vbeta primers and 13 Jbeta primers. Data came from immunoSEQ multiplex PCR; TCRdb stores just in-frame clones and leaves some out. The sample has over 15,000 clones; roughly four fifths are singletons. The chain couples TRBV27 to TRBJ1-1; 9 bases match TRBD1. This receptor was identified in a human donor in good health. Sequencing was done on a sample of PBMCs. The CDR3 sequence: CASSLGQGGDTEAFF. The DNA for the CDR3 is TGTGCCAGCAGTCTGGGACAGGGTGGCGACACTGAAGCTTTCTTT.